This paragraph covers one T cell receptor (beta chain) sequence. These data originate in a study of blood T cell repertoires in COVID-19. Per the study methods: Reference gene primer amplification gave nucleated cell count estimates. Using immunoSEQ multiplex PCR, the repertoire was profiled, and TCRdb retains in-frame clones only, with some absent. V, J and clone size reflect that table, while D and trimming were determined from the DNA. Of 50,000 to 60,000 clones in the sample, 83% are singletons; the top ten hold roughly a sixth. This TCR was sampled from a man aged 40-49 years with acute or convalescent COVID-19. The sequencing sample was made of peripheral blood.

Written as DNA, the CDR3 is TGTGCCAGCAGGTTGCGGGGCTCGCGAAAGACCCAGTACTTC. Its translation is CASRLRGSRKTQYF. V gene TRBV6-5 combines with J gene TRBJ2-5, with D possibly TRBD2 on 6 matching bases. CDR3 length equals 14 residues. V lost 6 bases and J lost 6, with 17 bases in between. The germline V gene has CDR1 MNHEY and CDR2 SVGAGI.